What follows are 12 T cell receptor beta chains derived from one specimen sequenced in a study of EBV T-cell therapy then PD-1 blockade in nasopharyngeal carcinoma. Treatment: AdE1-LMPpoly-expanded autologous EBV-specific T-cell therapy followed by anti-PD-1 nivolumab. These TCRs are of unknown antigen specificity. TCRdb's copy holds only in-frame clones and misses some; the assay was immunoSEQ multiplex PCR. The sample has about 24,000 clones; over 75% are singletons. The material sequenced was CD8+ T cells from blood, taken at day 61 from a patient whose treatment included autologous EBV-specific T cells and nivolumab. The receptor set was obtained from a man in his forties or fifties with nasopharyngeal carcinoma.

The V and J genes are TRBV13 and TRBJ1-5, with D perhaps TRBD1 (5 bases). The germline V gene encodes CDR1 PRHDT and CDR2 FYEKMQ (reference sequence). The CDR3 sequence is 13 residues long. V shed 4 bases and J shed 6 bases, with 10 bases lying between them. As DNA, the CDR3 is TGTGCCAGCAGCTCGGAGGGGAGTCAGCCCCAGCATTTT. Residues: CASSSEGSQPQHF.

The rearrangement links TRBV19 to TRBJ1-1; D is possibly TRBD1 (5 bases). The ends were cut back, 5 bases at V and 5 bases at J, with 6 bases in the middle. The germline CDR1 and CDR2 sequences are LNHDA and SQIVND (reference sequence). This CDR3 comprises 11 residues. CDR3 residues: CASSGGTEAFF. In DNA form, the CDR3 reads TGTGCCAGTAGTGGGGGGACTGAAGCTTTCTTT.

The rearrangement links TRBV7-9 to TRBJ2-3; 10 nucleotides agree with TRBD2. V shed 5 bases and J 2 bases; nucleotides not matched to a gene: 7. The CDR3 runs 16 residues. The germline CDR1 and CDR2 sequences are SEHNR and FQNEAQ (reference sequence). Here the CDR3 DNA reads TGTGCCAGCAGCAATCAAAGCGGGGGGGCCACAGATACGCAGTATTTT. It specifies CASSNQSGGATDTQYF.

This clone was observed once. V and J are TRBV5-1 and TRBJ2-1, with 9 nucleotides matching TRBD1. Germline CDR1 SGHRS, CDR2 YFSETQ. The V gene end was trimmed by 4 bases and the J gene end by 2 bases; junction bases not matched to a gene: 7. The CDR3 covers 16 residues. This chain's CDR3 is CASSTRDRVTYNEQFF. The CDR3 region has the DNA TGCGCCAGCAGCACGCGGGACAGGGTGACCTACAATGAGCAGTTCTTC.

The CDR3 is CASSQALGTYEQYF. The DNA for the CDR3 is TGCGCCAGCAGCCAAGCTTTGGGGACCTACGAGCAGTACTTC. This sequence joins TRBV4-3 and TRBJ2-7, with no clear D. CDR3 length: 14 amino acids. The germline V gene encodes CDR1 LGHNA and CDR2 YSLEER. V lost 1 base and J 2 bases, leaving 9 bases between the germline ends.

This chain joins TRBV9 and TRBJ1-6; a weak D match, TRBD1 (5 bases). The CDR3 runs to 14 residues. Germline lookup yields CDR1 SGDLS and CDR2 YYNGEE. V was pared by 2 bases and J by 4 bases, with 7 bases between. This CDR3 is CASSVAGYNSPLHF. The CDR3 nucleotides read TGTGCCAGCAGCGTGGCAGGGTATAATTCACCCCTCCACTTT.

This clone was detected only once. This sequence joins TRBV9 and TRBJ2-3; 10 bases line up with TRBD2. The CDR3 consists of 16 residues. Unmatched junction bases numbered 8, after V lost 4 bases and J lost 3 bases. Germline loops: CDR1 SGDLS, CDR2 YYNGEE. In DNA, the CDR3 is TGTGCCAGCAGCTCCGGAGCGGGGGGGCCTACAGATACGCAGTATTTT. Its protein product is CASSSGAGGPTDTQYF. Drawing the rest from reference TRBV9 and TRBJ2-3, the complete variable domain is DSGVTQTPKHLITATGQRVTLRCSPRSGDLSVYWYQQSLDQGLQFLIQYYNGEERAKGNILERFSAQQFPDLHSELNLSSLELGDSALYFCASSSGAGGPTDTQYFGPGTRLTVL.

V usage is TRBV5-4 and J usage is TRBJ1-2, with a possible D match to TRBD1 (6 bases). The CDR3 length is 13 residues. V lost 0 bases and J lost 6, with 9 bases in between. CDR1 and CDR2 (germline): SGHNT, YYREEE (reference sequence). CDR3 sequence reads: CASSLDRADGYTF. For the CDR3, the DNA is TGTGCCAGCAGCTTGGACAGGGCGGATGGCTACACCTTC.

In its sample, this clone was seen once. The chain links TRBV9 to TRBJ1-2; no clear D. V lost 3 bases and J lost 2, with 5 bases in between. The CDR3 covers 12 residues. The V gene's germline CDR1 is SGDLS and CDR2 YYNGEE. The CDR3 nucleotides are TGTGCCAGCAGCGAAGTAAACTATGGCTACACCTTC. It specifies CASSEVNYGYTF.

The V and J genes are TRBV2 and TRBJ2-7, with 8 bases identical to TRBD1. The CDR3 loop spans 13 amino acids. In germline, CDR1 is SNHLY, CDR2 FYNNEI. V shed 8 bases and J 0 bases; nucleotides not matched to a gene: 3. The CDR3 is CASWTGSSYEQYF. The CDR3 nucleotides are TGTGCCAGCTGGACAGGGAGCTCCTACGAGCAGTACTTC.

CDR3 sequence (DNA): TGTGCCAGCAGCGGCCCGCTTAATGAAAAACTGTTTTTT. Protein: CASSGPLNEKLFF. The chain links TRBV7-9 to TRBJ1-4; D is unresolved. With 5 bases removed from V and 4 bases from J, the gap between germline ends came to 8 bases. CDR1 SEHNR and CDR2 FQNEAQ come from the germline V gene (reference sequence). The CDR3 totals 13 residues.

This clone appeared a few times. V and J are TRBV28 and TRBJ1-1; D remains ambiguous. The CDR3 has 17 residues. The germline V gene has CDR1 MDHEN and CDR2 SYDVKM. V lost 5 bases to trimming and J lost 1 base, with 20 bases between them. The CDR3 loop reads CASSDIRASLGNTEAFF. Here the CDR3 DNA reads TGTGCCAGCAGTGATATCCGGGCGAGCCTCGGGAACACTGAAGCTTTCTTT. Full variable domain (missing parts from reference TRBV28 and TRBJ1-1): DVKVTQSSRYLVKRTGEKVFLECVQDMDHENMFWYRQDPGLGLRLIYFSYDVKMKEKGDIPEGYSVSREKKERFSLILESASTNQTSMYLCASSDIRASLGNTEAFFGQGTRLTVV.